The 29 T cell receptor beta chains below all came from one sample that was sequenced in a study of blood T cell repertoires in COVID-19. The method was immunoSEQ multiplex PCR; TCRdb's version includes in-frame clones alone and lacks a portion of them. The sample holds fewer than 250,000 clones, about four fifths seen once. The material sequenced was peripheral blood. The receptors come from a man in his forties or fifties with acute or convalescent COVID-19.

DNA of the CDR3: TGTGCCAGCAGGCTACAGGGCCTCTATAATTCACCCCTCCACTTT. Translation: CASRLQGLYNSPLHF. The rearrangement joins TRBV6-5 to TRBJ1-6; tentatively, D is TRBD1 (6 bases). The germline V gene encodes CDR1 MNHEY and CDR2 SVGAGI. The V end lost 6 bases, the J end lost 3 bases, and 12 bases lay between the germline ends. This CDR3 has 15 amino acids.

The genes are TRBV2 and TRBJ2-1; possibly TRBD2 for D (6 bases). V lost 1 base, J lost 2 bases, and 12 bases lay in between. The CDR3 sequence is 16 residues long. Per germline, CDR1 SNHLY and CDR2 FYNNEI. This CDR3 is CASSEVLPSAYNEQFF. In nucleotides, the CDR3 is TGTGCCAGCAGTGAAGTTCTACCTAGCGCCTACAATGAGCAGTTCTTC. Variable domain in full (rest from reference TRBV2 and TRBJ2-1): EPEVTQTPSHQVTQMGQEVILRCVPISNHLYFYWYRQILGQKVEFLVSFYNNEISEKSEIFDDQFSVERPDGSNFTLKIRSTKLEDSAMYFCASSEVLPSAYNEQFFGPGTRLTVL.

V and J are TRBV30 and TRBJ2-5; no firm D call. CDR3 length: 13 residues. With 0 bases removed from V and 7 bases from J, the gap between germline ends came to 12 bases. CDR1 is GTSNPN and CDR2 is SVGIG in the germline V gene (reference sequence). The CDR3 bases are TGTGCCTGGAGTGTACCCGGAGCATTGACCCAGTACTTC. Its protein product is CAWSVPGALTQYF.

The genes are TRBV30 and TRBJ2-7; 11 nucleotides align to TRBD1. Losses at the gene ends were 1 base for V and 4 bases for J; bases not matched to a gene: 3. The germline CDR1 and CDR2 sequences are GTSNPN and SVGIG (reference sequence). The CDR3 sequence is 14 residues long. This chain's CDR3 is CAWSAGDRGYEQYF. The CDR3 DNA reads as TGTGCCTGGAGTGCAGGGGACAGGGGGTACGAGCAGTACTTC.

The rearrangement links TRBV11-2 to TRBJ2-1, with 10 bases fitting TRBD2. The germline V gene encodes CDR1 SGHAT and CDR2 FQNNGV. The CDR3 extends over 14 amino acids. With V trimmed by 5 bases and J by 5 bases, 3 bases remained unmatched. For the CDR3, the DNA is TGTGCCAGCAGCCCTGGACTAGCGGACAATGAGCAGTTCTTC. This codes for CASSPGLADNEQFF.

The CDR3 is CASSSFSYTGYEQYF. The DNA of the CDR3 is TGCGCCAGCAGCTCTTTTAGTTACACGGGCTACGAGCAGTACTTC. This sequence joins TRBV5-1 and TRBJ2-7; D ambiguous. The CDR3 has 15 amino acids. V lost 3 bases and J lost 3, with 16 bases in between. Germline V gene sequence: CDR1 SGHRS, CDR2 YFSETQ.

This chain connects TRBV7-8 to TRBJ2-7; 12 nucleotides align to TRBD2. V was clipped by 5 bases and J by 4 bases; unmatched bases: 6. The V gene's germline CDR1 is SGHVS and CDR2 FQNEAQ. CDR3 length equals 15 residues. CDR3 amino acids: CASSVLAGGPYEQYF. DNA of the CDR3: TGTGCCAGCAGCGTCCTAGCGGGAGGGCCTTACGAGCAGTACTTC.

DNA for the CDR3: TGTGCCAGCAGTTTGGGAGCCGGGCCCCAGCATTTT. Its translation is CASSLGAGPQHF. This chain uses TRBV12-3 or TRBV12-4 with TRBJ1-5, with unresolved D. The CDR3 is 12 residues long. V lost 3 bases and J 9 bases, leaving 9 bases between the germline ends.

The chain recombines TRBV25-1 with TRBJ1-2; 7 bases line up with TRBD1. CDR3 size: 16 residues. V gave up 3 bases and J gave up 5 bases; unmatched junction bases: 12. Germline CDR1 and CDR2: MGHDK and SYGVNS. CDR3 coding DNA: TGTGCCAGCAGTGATTTACAGGGGACTTTAGGATATGGCTACACCTTC. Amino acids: CASSDLQGTLGYGYTF.

The CDR3 coding sequence is TGCGCCAGCAGCCAGGGGACAGGGGACAGCTCCTACGAGCAGTACTTC. This gives the protein CASSQGTGDSSYEQYF. The chain is built from TRBV5-1 and TRBJ2-7, with 10 bases that match TRBD1. V gave up 4 bases and J gave up 0 bases; unmatched junction bases: 7. The germline V gene has CDR1 SGHRS and CDR2 YFSETQ. The CDR3 extends over 16 amino acids.

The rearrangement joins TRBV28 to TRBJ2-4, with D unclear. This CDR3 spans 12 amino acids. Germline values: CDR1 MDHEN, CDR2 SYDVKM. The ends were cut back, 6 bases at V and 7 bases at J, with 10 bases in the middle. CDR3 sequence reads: CASRTSPNIQYF. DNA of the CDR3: TGTGCCAGCAGAACCAGTCCGAACATTCAGTACTTC. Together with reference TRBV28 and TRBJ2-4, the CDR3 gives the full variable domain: DVKVTQSSRYLVKRTGEKVFLECVQDMDHENMFWYRQDPGLGLRLIYFSYDVKMKEKGDIPEGYSVSREKKERFSLILESASTNQTSMYLCASRTSPNIQYFGAGTRLSVL.

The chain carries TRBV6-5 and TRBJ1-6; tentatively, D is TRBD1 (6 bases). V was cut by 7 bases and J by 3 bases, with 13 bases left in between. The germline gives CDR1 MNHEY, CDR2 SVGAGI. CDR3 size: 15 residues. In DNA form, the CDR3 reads TGTGCCAGCACCGAAGACAGGCTCTATAATTCACCCCTCCACTTT. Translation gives CASTEDRLYNSPLHF.

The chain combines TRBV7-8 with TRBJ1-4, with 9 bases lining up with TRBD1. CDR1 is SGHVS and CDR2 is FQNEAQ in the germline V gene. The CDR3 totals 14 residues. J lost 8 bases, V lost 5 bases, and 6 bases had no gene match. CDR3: CASSNRGLGEKLFF. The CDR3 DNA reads TGTGCCAGCAGCAACAGGGGGCTTGGGGAAAAACTGTTTTTT. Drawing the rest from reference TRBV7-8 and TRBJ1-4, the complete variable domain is GAGVSQSPRYKVAKRGQDVALRCDPISGHVSLFWYQQALGQGPEFLTYFQNEAQLDKSGLPSDRFFAERPEGSVSTLKIQRTQQEDSAVYLCASSNRGLGEKLFFGSGTQLSVL.

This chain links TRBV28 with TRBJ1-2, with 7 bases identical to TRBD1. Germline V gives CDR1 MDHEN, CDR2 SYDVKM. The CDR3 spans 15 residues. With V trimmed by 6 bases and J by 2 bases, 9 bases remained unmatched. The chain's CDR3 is CASRRQGVGNYGYTF. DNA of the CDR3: TGTGCCAGCAGGCGGCAGGGGGTGGGAAACTATGGCTACACCTTC.

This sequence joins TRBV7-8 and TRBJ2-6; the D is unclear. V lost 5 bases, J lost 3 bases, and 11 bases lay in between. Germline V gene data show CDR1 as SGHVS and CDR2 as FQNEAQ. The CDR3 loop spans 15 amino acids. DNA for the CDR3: TGTGCCAGCAGCCCCTTTCGTGTTGGGGCCAACGTCCTGACTTTC. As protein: CASSPFRVGANVLTF. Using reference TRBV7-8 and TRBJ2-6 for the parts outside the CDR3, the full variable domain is GAGVSQSPRYKVAKRGQDVALRCDPISGHVSLFWYQQALGQGPEFLTYFQNEAQLDKSGLPSDRFFAERPEGSVSTLKIQRTQQEDSAVYLCASSPFRVGANVLTFGAGSRLTVL.

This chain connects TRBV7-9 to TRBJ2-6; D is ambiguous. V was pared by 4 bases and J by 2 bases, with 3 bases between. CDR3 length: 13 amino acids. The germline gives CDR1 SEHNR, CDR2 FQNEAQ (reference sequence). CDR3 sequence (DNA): TGTGCCAGCAGCTCTCCTGGGGCCAACGTCCTGACTTTC. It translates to CASSSPGANVLTF.

CDR3 sequence: CASDLAGGGMNTEAFF. The CDR3 coding sequence is TGTGCTAGTGACTTGGCAGGGGGCGGGATGAACACTGAAGCTTTCTTT. The chain uses TRBV12-5 and TRBJ1-1; 8 bases agree with TRBD1. The trim removed 7 bases at V and 0 bases at J, leaving 10 bases unmatched. Germline V gene data show CDR1 as LGHNT and CDR2 as FRNRAP. This CDR3 is 16 amino acids long. The whole variable domain, filled in from reference TRBV12-5 and TRBJ1-1, reads DARVTQTPRHKVTEMGQEVTMRCQPILGHNTVFWYRQTMMQGLELLAYFRNRAPLDDSGMPKDRFSAEMPDATLATLKIQPSEPRDSAVYFCASDLAGGGMNTEAFFGQGTRLTVV.

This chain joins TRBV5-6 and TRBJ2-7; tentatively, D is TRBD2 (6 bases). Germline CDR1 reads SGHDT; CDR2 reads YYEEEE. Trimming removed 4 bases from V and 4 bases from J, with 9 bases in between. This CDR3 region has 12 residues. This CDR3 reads CASSTTSYEQYF. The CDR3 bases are TGTGCCAGCAGCACGACTAGTTACGAGCAGTACTTC.

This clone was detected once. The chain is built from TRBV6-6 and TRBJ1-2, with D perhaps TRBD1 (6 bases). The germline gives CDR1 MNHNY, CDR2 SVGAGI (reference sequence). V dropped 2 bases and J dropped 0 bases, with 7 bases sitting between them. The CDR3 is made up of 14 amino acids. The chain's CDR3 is CASSYRTANYGYTF. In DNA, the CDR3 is TGTGCCAGCAGTTACCGGACAGCTAACTATGGCTACACCTTC.

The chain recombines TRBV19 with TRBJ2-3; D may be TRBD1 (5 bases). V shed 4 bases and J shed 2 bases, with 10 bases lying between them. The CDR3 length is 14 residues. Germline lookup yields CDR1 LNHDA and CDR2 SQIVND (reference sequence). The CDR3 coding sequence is TGTGCCAGTAGTAAAGCAGGGTCCACAGATACGCAGTATTTT. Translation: CASSKAGSTDTQYF.

CDR3 in amino acids: CASSLGQLNYGYTF. In DNA form, the CDR3 reads TGTGCCAGCAGCTTGGGACAACTAAACTATGGCTACACCTTC. The chain has TRBV7-9 and TRBJ1-2, with a possible D match to TRBD1 (6 bases). CDR3 length: 14 residues. Germline assignment: CDR1 SEHNR and CDR2 FQNEAQ (reference sequence). V was pared by 3 bases and J by 2 bases, with 10 bases between.

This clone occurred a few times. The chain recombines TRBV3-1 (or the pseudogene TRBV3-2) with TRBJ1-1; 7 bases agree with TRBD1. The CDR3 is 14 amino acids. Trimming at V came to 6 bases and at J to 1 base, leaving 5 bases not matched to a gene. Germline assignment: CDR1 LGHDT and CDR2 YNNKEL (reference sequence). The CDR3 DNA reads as TGTGCCAGCAGGGAGACAGGGAGGAACACTGAAGCTTTCTTT. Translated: CASRETGRNTEAFF.

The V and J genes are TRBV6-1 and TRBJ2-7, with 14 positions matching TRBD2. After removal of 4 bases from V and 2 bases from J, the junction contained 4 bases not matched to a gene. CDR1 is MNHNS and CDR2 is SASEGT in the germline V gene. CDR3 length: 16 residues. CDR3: CASSGGTSGSPYEQYF. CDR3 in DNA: TGTGCCAGCAGTGGAGGGACTAGCGGGAGCCCCTACGAGCAGTACTTC.

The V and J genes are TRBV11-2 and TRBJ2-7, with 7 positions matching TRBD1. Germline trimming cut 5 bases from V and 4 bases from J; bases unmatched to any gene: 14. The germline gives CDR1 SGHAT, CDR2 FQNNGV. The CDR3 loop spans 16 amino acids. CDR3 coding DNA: TGTGCCAGCAGCGCTCAACGGGACAGTAGGTATTACGAGCAGTACTTC. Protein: CASSAQRDSRYYEQYF.

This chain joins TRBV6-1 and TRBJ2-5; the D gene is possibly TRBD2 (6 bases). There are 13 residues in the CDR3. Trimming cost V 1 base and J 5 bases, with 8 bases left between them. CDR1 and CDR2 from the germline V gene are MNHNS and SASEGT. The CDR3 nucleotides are TGTGCCAGCAGTGAAGGAGGGAGGGAGACCCAGTACTTC. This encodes CASSEGGRETQYF.

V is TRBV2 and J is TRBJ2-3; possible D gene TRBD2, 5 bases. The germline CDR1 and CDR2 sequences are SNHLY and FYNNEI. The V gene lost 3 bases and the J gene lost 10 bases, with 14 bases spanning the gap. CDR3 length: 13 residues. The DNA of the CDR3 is TGTGCCAGCAGTGAGTCACGGGGAGCGGCGCAGTATTTT. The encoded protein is CASSESRGAAQYF.

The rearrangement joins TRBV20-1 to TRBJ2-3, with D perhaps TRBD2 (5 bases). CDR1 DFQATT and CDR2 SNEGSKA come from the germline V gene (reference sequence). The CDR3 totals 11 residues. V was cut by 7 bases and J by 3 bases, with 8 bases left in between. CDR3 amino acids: CSGELTDTQYF. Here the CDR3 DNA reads TGCAGTGGGGAGCTTACAGATACGCAGTATTTT.

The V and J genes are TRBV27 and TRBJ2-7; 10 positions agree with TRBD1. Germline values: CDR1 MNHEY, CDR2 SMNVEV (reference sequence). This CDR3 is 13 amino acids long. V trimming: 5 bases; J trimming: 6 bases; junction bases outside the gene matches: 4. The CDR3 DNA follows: TGTGCCAGCAGTCCCGGACAGGGGGTCGAGCAGTACTTC. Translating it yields CASSPGQGVEQYF.

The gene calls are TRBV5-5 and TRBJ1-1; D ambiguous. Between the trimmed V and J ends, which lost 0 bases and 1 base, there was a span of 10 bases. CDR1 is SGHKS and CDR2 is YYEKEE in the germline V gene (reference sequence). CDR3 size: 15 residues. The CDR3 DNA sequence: TGTGCCAGCAGCTTGGTTGCAGAATGGAACACTGAAGCTTTCTTT. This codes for CASSLVAEWNTEAFF.